The 12 T cell receptor beta chains listed next were all sequenced from one sample in a study. One entry per CDR3 protein results from TCRdb running MiXCR on the 5' RACE reads. The data show roughly 40,000 distinct CDR3 sequences, 15% to 20% seen once. Material for sequencing was naive CD4+ T cells sorted from a lymph node. The subset here: naive CD4+ T cells, CD4+CD45RA+CD25-. The source of these receptors is a female donor with breast cancer.

Points on this clonotype: A much larger clone differs from this one at a single base, so this may be a read error. V is TRBV6-5 and J is TRBJ1-5; D is ambiguous. This CDR3 spans 14 amino acids. The germline gives CDR1 MNHEY, CDR2 SVGAGI. Trimming took off 5 bases at V and 5 bases at J, with 13 bases between the two ends. DNA of the CDR3: TGTGCCAGCAGTCCCGGGTCAGACTATCAGCCCCAGCATTTT. It specifies CASSPGSDYQPQHF.

This sequence joins TRBV7-2 and TRBJ1-1; D not certain. CDR3 length: 13 residues. The germline CDR1 and CDR2 sequences are SGHTA and FQGNSA. Trimming cost V 1 base and J 7 bases, with 10 bases left between them. The DNA for the CDR3 is TGTGCCAGCAGCTTAGGGGCAGGAGTTGAAGCTTTCTTT. Translation gives CASSLGAGVEAFF.

This clonotype was seen a few times. The chain carries TRBV12-3 or TRBV12-4 and TRBJ2-7; D could derive from TRBD1 or TRBD2 (5 bases each). Deletions cut 7 bases from V and 4 bases from J, with 14 bases between. The CDR3 sequence is 13 residues long. CDR3 DNA: TGTGCCAGCACCTTGGGACGGGTATACGAGCAGTACTTC. Protein: CASTLGRVYEQYF.

J is TRBJ1-1 and V is TRBV27, with D unresolved. CDR1 is MNHEY, CDR2 SMNVEV, per germline (reference sequence). The CDR3 extends over 15 amino acids. Deletions cut 0 bases from V and 1 base from J, with 9 bases between. The CDR3 DNA follows: TGTGCCAGCAGTTTATCCCCCAGGCCGAACACTGAAGCTTTCTTT. This codes for CASSLSPRPNTEAFF.

As for this clonotype: Just one base apart from a much larger clone, this may be a read error. The chain couples TRBV7-2 to TRBJ1-2, with D unresolved. Germline V CDR1 and CDR2: SGHTA, FQGNSA. This CDR3 has 14 residues. V was trimmed by 5 bases and J by 2 bases, leaving 12 bases between them. This CDR3 is CASSLEGRNYGYTF. CDR3 DNA sequence: TGTGCCAGCAGCCTCGAAGGGAGGAACTATGGCTACACCTTC.

This sequence joins TRBV7-6 and TRBJ2-1; TRBD1 aligns across 7 bases. V dropped 4 bases and J dropped 8; count of bases not matched to a gene: 8. The length of the CDR3 is 14 residues. The germline V gene has CDR1 SGHVS and CDR2 FNYEAQ. CDR3 nucleotides: TGTGCCAGCAGCTCATCACAGGGGACCTATGAGCAGTTCTTC. Translation: CASSSSQGTYEQFF.

This clonotype was counted between two and nine times. The J gene is TRBJ2-7, the V gene TRBV6-5; D uncertain. CDR3 length equals 11 residues. Germline V lookup: CDR1 MNHEY, CDR2 SVGAGI. Trimming shortened V by 10 bases and J by 3 bases, and 10 bases separated the two germline ends. The CDR3 DNA is TGTGCCACCCGAACCCACTACGAGCAGTACTTC. This sequence encodes CATRTHYEQYF.

This clonotype came up a few times. The V call is TRBV5-5, the J call TRBJ1-1; D is possibly TRBD1 (6 bases). Germline V lookup: CDR1 SGHKS, CDR2 YYEKEE (reference sequence). The CDR3 spans 15 residues. The ends were cut back, 4 bases at V and 2 bases at J, with 15 bases in the middle. This CDR3 is CASSLMTGGNTEAFF. DNA of the CDR3: TGTGCCAGCAGCCTGATGACAGGCGGTAACACTGAAGCTTTCTTT. The full variable domain, completed using reference TRBV5-5 and TRBJ1-1, is DAGVTQSPTHLIKTRGQQVTLRCSPISGHKSVSWYQQVLGQGPQFIFQYYEKEERGRGNFPDRFSARQFPNYSSELNVNALLLGDSALYLCASSLMTGGNTEAFFGQGTRLTVV.

This clonotype was recorded a few times. The V and J genes are TRBV7-2 and TRBJ2-1; D call uncertain. From germline, CDR1 is SGHTA and CDR2 FQGNSA. V lost 3 bases to trimming and J lost 2 bases, with 5 bases between them. CDR3 size: 13 residues. CDR3 DNA: TGTGCCAGCAGCTTCGGAACCTACAATGAGCAGTTCTTC. Its translation: CASSFGTYNEQFF.

This clonotype was seen many times. The rearrangement uses TRBV5-1 and TRBJ1-3, with D unclear. The CDR3 is 13 residues long. Germline lookup yields CDR1 SGHRS and CDR2 YFSETQ. V was clipped by 7 bases and J by 0 bases, with 8 bases between them. DNA of the CDR3: TGCGCCAGCCTGAAATCCTCTGGAAACACCATATATTTT. Encoded protein: CASLKSSGNTIYF.

Remarks on this clonotype: This could be a read error, since a much larger clone is one nucleotide away. The gene calls are TRBV6-2 or TRBV6-3 and TRBJ2-3; D assignment may be TRBD1 or TRBD2 (6 bases each). The germline CDR1 and CDR2 sequences are MNHEY and SVGEGT. Trimming cost V 2 bases and J 8 bases, with 8 bases left between them. The CDR3 sequence is 12 residues long. CDR3: CASSYKGGTQYF. The CDR3 DNA follows: TGTGCCAGCAGTTACAAGGGGGGTACGCAGTATTTT.

The chain recombines TRBV19 with TRBJ2-1; 7 bases map to TRBD2. Trimming cost V 1 base and J 4 bases; bases outside gene matches: 7. CDR1 is LNHDA, CDR2 SQIVND, per germline (reference sequence). This CDR3 is 16 amino acids long. The CDR3, as DNA: TGTGCCAGTAGTATAGGGGTAGGCGGGAGTTACAATGAGCAGTTCTTC. This gives the protein CASSIGVGGSYNEQFF.